This TCR beta chain was recovered during a study of T cell repertoires in aging, cancer and after chemotherapy. Study information: Six age groups, ranging from 30 or younger to 70 or older, included the donors.

Points on this clonotype: Its matching antigen is unknown.

Findings and limits, study-wide: In each cancer cohort, median generation probability increased across chemotherapy, suggesting thymic output rebounded. In healthy donors, age-related TCR diversity loss mainly reflected lost richness. Age-matched healthy donors had significantly more diverse, less clonal blood TCR repertoires than untreated cancer patients.

Amplification of TCR beta used genomic DNA extracted from peripheral blood. Multiplex touch-down PCR with TRB-A/B primers amplified rearranged V-D-J TRB sequences. TCRdb analysed the multiplex PCR reads with MiXCR anew, one entry per CDR3 protein. The table lists about 910 distinct CDR3 sequences, around three fifths of them singletons, with about 28% in the top ten. The specimen was blood. This TCR derives from a human donor with a solid tumor.

CDR3 coding DNA: TGTGCCAGCAGTTTAGGCCCGGGACAGGGAGGACAGACCCAGTACTTC. This translates into CASSLGPGQGGQTQYF. The chain is built from TRBV12-3 or TRBV12-4 and TRBJ2-5, with TRBD1 matching 9 bases. There are 16 residues in the CDR3. J was trimmed by 6 bases and V by 1 base; bases with no gene match: 9.